At least ten counts were recorded for the clone carrying this T cell receptor beta chain. Antigen unknown. Findings of the study overall: Larger-cohort validation covered only one TCR beta V-J rearrangement. Tumor Treg TCRs overlapped most with tumor naive CD4+ cells.

CD25-based Treg depletion was applied to purified naive CD4+ T cells. TCRdb reprocessed the 5' RACE reads via MiXCR and lists one record per CDR3 protein. The repertoire consists of nearly 55,000 distinct CDR3 sequences, with approximately 23% occurring once and the leading ten covering 3% to 4%. The germline V and J ends were trimmed by 0 bases and 1 base, with 14 bases remaining between them. The CDR3 contains 16 residues. Per germline, CDR1 SGHKS and CDR2 YYEKEE (reference sequence). The origin of this receptor is a female donor with breast cancer. The sample taken for sequencing was tumor-infiltrating naive CD4+ T cells sorted from the breast tumor. The subset denotes: naive CD4+ T cells, CD4+CD45RA+CD25-. V and J are TRBV5-5 and TRBJ2-7; maybe TRBD1 (5 bases). The CDR3 coding sequence is TGTGCCAGCAGCTTGGCCGCGAGGACAAATTCCTACGAGCAGTACTTC. It specifies CASSLAARTNSYEQYF.